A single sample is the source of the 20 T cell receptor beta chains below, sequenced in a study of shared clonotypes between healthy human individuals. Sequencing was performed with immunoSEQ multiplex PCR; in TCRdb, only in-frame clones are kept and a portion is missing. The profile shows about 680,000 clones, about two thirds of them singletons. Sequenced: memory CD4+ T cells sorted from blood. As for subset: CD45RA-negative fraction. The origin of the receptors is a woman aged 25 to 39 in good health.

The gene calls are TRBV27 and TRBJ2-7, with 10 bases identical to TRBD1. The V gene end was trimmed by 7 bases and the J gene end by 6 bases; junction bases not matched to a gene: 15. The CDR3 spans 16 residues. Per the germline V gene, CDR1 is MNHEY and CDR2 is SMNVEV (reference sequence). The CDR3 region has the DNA TGTGCCAGCACATTCAACGGGGGACAGGGGTTCAGCGAGCAGTACTTC. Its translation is CASTFNGGQGFSEQYF.

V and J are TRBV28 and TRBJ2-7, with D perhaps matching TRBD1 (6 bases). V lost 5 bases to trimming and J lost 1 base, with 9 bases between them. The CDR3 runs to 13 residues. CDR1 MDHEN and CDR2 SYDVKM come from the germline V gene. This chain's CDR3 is CASSVQGSYEQYF. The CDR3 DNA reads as TGTGCCAGCAGTGTTCAGGGGTCCTACGAGCAGTACTTC.

DNA for the CDR3: TGTGCCACCAGCAGAGATAGGGGGGTAGCGGGGTACTACGAGCAGTACTTC. Translated, it gives CATSRDRGVAGYYEQYF. The chain recombines TRBV15 with TRBJ2-7, with 8 bases lining up with TRBD2. Trimming cost V 0 bases and J 3 bases; bases outside gene matches: 10. Germline CDR1 and CDR2: LNHNV and YYDKDF (reference sequence). The CDR3 is made up of 17 amino acids.

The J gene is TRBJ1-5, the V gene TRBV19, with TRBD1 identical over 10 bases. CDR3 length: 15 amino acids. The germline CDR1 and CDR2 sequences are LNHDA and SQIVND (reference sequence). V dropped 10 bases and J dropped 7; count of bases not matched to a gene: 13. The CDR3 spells CATEDRGRIRQPQHF. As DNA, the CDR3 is TGTGCCACAGAAGACAGGGGGCGCATAAGGCAGCCCCAGCATTTT. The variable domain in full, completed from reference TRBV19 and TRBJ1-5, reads DGGITQSPKYLFRKEGQNVTLSCEQNLNHDAMYWYRQDPGQGLRLIYYSQIVNDFQKGDIAEGYSVSREKKESFPLTVTSAQKNPTAFYLCATEDRGRIRQPQHFGDGTRLSIL.

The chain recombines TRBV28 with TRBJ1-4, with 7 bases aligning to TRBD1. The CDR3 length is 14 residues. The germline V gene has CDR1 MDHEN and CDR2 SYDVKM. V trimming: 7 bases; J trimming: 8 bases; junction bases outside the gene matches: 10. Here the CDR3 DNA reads TGTGCCAGCAATCCCGGGACAGTAAGGGAAAAACTGTTTTTT. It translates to CASNPGTVREKLFF.

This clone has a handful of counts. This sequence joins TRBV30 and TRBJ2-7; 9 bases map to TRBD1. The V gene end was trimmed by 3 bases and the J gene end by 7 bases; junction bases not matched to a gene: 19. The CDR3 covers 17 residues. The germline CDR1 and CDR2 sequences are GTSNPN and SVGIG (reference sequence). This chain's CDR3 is CAWSNSWGGQGVGEQYF. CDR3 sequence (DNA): TGTGCCTGGAGCAACTCATGGGGGGGACAGGGTGTTGGGGAGCAGTACTTC.

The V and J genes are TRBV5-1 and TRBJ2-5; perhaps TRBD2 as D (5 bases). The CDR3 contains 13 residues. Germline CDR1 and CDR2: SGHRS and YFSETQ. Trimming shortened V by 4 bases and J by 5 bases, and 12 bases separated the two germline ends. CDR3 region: CASSPGDAETQYF. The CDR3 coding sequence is TGCGCCAGCAGCCCCGGGGATGCGGAGACCCAGTACTTC.

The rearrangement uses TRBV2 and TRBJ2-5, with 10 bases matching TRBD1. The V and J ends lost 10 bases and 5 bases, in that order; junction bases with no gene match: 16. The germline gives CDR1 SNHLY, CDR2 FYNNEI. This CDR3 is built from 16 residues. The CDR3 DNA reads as TGTGCCACGACAATGGGGGACAGGGGCAATCGCGAGACCCAGTACTTC. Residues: CATTMGDRGNRETQYF.

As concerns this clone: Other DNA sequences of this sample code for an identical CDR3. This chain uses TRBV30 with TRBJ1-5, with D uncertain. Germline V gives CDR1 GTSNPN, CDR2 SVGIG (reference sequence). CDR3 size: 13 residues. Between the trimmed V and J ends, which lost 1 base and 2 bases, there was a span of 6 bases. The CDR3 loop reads CAWSAGRNQPQHF. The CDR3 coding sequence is TGTGCCTGGAGTGCCGGCCGCAATCAGCCCCAGCATTTT. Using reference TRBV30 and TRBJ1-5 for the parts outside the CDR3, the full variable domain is SQTIHQWPATLVQPVGSPLSLECTVEGTSNPNLYWYRQAAGRGLQLLFYSVGIGQISSEVPQNLSASRPQDRQFILSSKKLLLSDSGFYLCAWSAGRNQPQHFGDGTRLSIL.

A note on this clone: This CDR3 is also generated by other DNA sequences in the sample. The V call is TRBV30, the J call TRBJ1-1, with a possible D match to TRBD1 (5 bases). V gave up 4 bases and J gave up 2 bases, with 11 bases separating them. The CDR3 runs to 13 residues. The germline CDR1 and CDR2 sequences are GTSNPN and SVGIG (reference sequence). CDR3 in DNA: TGTGCCTGGACCGGGACTGCTAACACTGAAGCTTTCTTT. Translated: CAWTGTANTEAFF.

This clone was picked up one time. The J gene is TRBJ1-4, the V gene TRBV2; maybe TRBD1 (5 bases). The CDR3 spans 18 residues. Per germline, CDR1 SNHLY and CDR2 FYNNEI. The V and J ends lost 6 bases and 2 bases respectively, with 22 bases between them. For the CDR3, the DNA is TGTGCCAGCAGCCCCGGCCGGGACCGGGGAGTCACTAATGAAAAACTGTTTTTT. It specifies CASSPGRDRGVTNEKLFF.

CDR3 coding DNA: TGCGCCAGCAGCTTGGAGGGGACAGCTAATGAAAAACTGTTTTTT. As protein: CASSLEGTANEKLFF. V usage is TRBV5-1 and J usage is TRBJ1-4, with 7 bases lining up with TRBD1. Germline lookup yields CDR1 SGHRS and CDR2 YFSETQ. Germline trimming cut 0 bases from V and 3 bases from J; bases unmatched to any gene: 2. The CDR3 is 15 amino acids. The full variable domain, rest sourced from reference TRBV5-1 and TRBJ1-4, is KAGVTQTPRYLIKTRGQQVTLSCSPISGHRSVSWYQQTPGQGLQFLFEYFSETQRNKGNFPGRFSGRQFSNSRSEMNVSTLELGDSALYLCASSLEGTANEKLFFGSGTQLSVL.

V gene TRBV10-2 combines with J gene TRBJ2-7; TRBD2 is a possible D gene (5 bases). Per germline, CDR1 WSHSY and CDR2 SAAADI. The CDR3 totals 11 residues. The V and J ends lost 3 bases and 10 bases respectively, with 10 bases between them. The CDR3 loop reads CASSDPSGQYF. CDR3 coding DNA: TGCGCCAGCAGTGATCCCTCGGGACAGTACTTC.

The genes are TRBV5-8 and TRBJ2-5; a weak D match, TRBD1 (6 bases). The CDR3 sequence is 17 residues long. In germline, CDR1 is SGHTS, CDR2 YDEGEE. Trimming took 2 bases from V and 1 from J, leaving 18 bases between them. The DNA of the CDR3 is TGTGCCAGCAGCTTTTCATCCCGAACGGACAGCCAAGAGACCCAGTACTTC. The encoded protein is CASSFSSRTDSQETQYF.

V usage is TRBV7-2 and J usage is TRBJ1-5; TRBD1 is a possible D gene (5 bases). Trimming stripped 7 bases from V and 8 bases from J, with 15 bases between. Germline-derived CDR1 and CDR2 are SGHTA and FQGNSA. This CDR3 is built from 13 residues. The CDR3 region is CASTLEGLEPQHF. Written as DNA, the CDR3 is TGTGCCAGCACCCTTGAGGGGCTGGAGCCCCAGCATTTT.

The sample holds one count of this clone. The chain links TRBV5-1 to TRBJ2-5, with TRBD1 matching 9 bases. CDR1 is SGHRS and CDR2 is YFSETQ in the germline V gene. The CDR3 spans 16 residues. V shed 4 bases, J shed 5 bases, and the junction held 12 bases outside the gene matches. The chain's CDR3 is CASSRQTGGPVETQYF. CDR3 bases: TGCGCCAGCAGCAGACAGACAGGGGGGCCGGTCGAGACCCAGTACTTC.

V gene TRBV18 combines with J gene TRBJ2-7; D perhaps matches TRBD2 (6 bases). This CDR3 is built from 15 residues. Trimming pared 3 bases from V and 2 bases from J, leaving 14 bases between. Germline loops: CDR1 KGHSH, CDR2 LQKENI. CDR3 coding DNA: TGTGCCAGCTCACCTAGGGCTAGCGCTACCTACGAGCAGTACTTC. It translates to CASSPRASATYEQYF.

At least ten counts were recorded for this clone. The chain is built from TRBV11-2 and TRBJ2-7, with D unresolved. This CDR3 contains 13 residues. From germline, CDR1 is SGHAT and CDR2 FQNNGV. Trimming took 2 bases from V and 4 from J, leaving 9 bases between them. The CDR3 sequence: CASSLIDGYEQYF. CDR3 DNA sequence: TGTGCCAGCAGCTTAATAGACGGGTACGAGCAGTACTTC. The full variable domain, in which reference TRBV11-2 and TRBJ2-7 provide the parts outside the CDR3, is EAGVAQSPRYKIIEKRQSVAFWCNPISGHATLYWYQQILGQGPKLLIQFQNNGVVDDSQLPKDRFSAERLKGVDSTLKIQPAKLEDSAVYLCASSLIDGYEQYFGPGTRLTVT.

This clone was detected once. The CDR3 DNA follows: TGTGCCAGCAGTGACAGACAGGGAGGGAGCCAGGAAGAGACCCAGTACTTC. Protein product: CASSDRQGGSQEETQYF. The V gene is TRBV25-1, the J gene TRBJ2-5; D may correspond to TRBD1 or TRBD2 (7 bases each). With 3 bases removed from V and 3 bases from J, the gap between germline ends came to 20 bases. Germline-derived CDR1 and CDR2 are MGHDK and SYGVNS. CDR3 length equals 17 residues.

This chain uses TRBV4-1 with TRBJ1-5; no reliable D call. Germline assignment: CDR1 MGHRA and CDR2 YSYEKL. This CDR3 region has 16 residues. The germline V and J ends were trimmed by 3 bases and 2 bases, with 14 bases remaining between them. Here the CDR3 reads CASSHGLLVGNQPQHF. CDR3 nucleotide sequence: TGCGCCAGCAGCCATGGTCTTCTAGTGGGCAATCAGCCCCAGCATTTT.